This TCR beta chain was identified during a study of blood T cell repertoires in COVID-19. About the study: Specimens from acute and convalescent COVID-19 originated in the United States, Italy and Spain. The analysed material was cDNA or gDNA that came from T cells, B-cell-depleted T cells, or PBMCs.

This clone has more than one count but fewer than ten. Germline lookup yields CDR1 SEHNR and CDR2 FQNEAQ (reference sequence). There are 13 residues in the CDR3. V lost 5 bases and J lost 2, with 9 bases in between. In the source study's methods: Nucleated cell counts were estimated from reference gene primer amplification. Sequencing was performed with immunoSEQ multiplex PCR; in TCRdb, only in-frame clones are kept and a portion is missing. That table is the source of V, J and clone size, and D and trimming were worked out from the DNA. The profile shows roughly 97,000 clones, roughly nine tenths of them singletons.

Sequenced input: peripheral blood. V is TRBV7-9 and J is TRBJ1-2; no reliable D call. The sequence derives from a human donor in a cohort sampled during active COVID-19. CDR3 loop: CASSEQSNYGYTF. As DNA, the CDR3 is TGTGCCAGCAGCGAACAGAGCAACTATGGCTACACCTTC.